This TCR beta chain was identified in a study of blood T cells in healthy people across ages. Next came a second PCR, run for roughly 7 to 12 cycles, which used a sample-barcoded 5' primer along with a J-beta primer mix. One entry per CDR3 protein, called by TCRdb with MiXCR from the 5' RACE reads. The sample has over a million distinct CDR3 sequences; under 55% are singletons. General study points: Naive and antigen-experienced cells could not be conclusively compared, given unsorted PBMCs. There was a strong correlation between TCR beta diversity and naive T cell percentage. The study regarded diversity estimates from one million T cells as underestimates.

Comments on this clonotype: Its antigen is undetermined.

This sequence was found in a woman between 18 and 29 years old in good health. Sequencing was done on a sample of blood.

CDR3 sequence: CASSQDRGSAYEQYF. The DNA for the CDR3 is TGCGCCAGCAGCCAAGATCGTGGTTCGGCCTACGAGCAGTACTTC. The rearrangement links TRBV4-3 to TRBJ2-7; D call uncertain. Trimming left V 0 bases short and J 2 bases short, with 11 bases between. CDR1 and CDR2 (germline): LGHNA, YSLEER. The CDR3 is 15 amino acids.